What follows are 17 T cell receptor beta chains derived from one specimen sequenced in a study of blood T cell repertoires in COVID-19. Assay: immunoSEQ multiplex PCR; the TCRdb copy retains only in-frame clones and omits some. This repertoire shows about 170,000 clones, 85% to 90% found once; its top ten account for 7%. Sequencing was done on a sample of peripheral blood. All receptors come from a woman older than 75 in a cohort sampled during active or convalescent COVID-19.

The rearrangement joins TRBV11-2 to TRBJ2-7; 8 bases line up with TRBD1. CDR1 SGHAT and CDR2 FQNNGV come from the germline V gene. V dropped 0 bases and J dropped 3; count of bases not matched to a gene: 7. The CDR3 loop spans 16 amino acids. CDR3 loop: CASSLDLGQGNYEQYF. In DNA, the CDR3 is TGTGCCAGCAGCTTAGACCTCGGACAGGGTAACTACGAGCAGTACTTC.

This sequence joins TRBV4-1 and TRBJ1-2; TRBD1 aligns across 11 bases. This CDR3 has 14 residues. The junction had 5 bases not matched to a gene; V was cut back by 4 bases and J by 7 bases. Germline lookup yields CDR1 MGHRA and CDR2 YSYEKL. In nucleotides, the CDR3 is TGCGCCAGCAGCCCAGGACAGGGGGCGGGTGGCTACACCTTC. It translates to CASSPGQGAGGYTF.

The chain employs TRBV21-1 and TRBJ2-3; the DNA was not used to check the table's D call, TRBD2. TRBV21-1 is a documented pseudogene. The CDR3 has 15 residues. The CDR3 DNA reads TGTGCCAGCAGCAAAGCGCGGCGGGGATCTCATACGCAGTATTTT. Translated, it gives CASSKARRGSHTQYF.

The CDR3, as DNA: TGTGCCAGCAGCCTGACAGGGGGACTTCTAGCCAAAAACATTCAGTACTTC. This sequence encodes CASSLTGGLLAKNIQYF. The gene calls are TRBV3-1 (or the pseudogene TRBV3-2) and TRBJ2-4, with 9 bases aligning to TRBD1. V lost 4 bases and J lost 0; bases outside the gene matches: 7. The CDR3 is 17 amino acids. CDR1 and CDR2 (germline): LGHDT, YNNKEL (reference sequence).

The chain is built from TRBV18 and TRBJ2-1; 13 bases match TRBD2. With V trimmed by 1 base and J by 5 bases, 5 bases remained unmatched. CDR1 and CDR2 (germline): KGHSH, LQKENI. The CDR3 loop spans 17 amino acids. The CDR3: CASSPRGGTSGDNEQFF. DNA of the CDR3: TGTGCCAGCTCACCACGGGGAGGGACTAGCGGGGACAATGAGCAGTTCTTC.

The chain links TRBV19 to TRBJ2-1, with 10 bases lining up with TRBD1. V gave up 5 bases and J gave up 8 bases; unmatched junction bases: 12. CDR1 LNHDA and CDR2 SQIVND come from the germline V gene (reference sequence). CDR3 size: 16 residues. This chain's CDR3 is CASSPGQGTILDEQFF. The DNA of the CDR3 is TGTGCCAGTAGTCCGGGACAGGGGACGATCTTAGATGAGCAGTTCTTC.

This sequence joins TRBV7-9 and TRBJ2-3; 9 nucleotides line up with TRBD2. Germline CDR1 reads SEHNR; CDR2 reads FQNEAQ (reference sequence). J was trimmed by 4 bases and V by 3 bases; bases with no gene match: 5. The CDR3 loop spans 15 amino acids. This CDR3 reads CASSLSSGGPDTQYF. As DNA, the CDR3 is TGTGCCAGCAGCTTGAGTAGCGGGGGCCCAGATACGCAGTATTTT.

This rearrangement joins TRBV18 to TRBJ1-6, with D possibly matching TRBD1 (5 bases). The CDR3 runs to 14 residues. Germline CDR1 reads KGHSH; CDR2 reads LQKENI. V was pared by 3 bases and J by 8 bases, with 11 bases between. CDR3 nucleotide sequence: TGTGCCAGCTCACCCTCAGGGAGGGATTCACCCCTCCACTTT. Its protein is CASSPSGRDSPLHF.

The chain recombines TRBV12-3 or TRBV12-4 with TRBJ1-1; a possible D gene is TRBD1 (5 bases). The CDR3 sequence is 10 residues long. The V gene lost 9 bases and the J gene lost 11 bases, with 13 bases spanning the gap. The CDR3 sequence: CASTRQRAFF. The CDR3 nucleotides are TGTGCCAGTACTCGACAGAGGGCTTTCTTT.

This chain joins TRBV7-9 and TRBJ2-7, with a weak D call TRBD2 (6 bases). Trimming stripped 0 bases from V and 1 base from J, with 10 bases between. Germline-derived CDR1 and CDR2 are SEHNR and FQNEAQ (reference sequence). This CDR3 comprises 15 residues. The CDR3 nucleotides read TGTGCCAGCAGCTTAGCGATCGGGGGATCCTACGAGCAGTACTTC. It yields the protein CASSLAIGGSYEQYF.

J is TRBJ1-6 and V is TRBV9; tentatively, D is TRBD1 (5 bases). The CDR3 is 13 residues long. Looked up from germline, CDR1 is SGDLS and CDR2 is YYNGEE. V was shortened by 0 bases and J by 10 bases, with 8 bases between the two germline ends. The CDR3 DNA is TGTGCCAGCAGCGTAGAGGGGTTCTCACCCCTCCACTTT. Its protein product is CASSVEGFSPLHF.

The gene calls are TRBV18 and TRBJ2-3; 7 bases align to TRBD1. The germline CDR1 and CDR2 sequences are KGHSH and LQKENI. The CDR3 has 14 amino acids. J lost 2 bases, V lost 5 bases, and 4 bases had no gene match. Here the CDR3 reads CASSSGQNTDTQYF. DNA of the CDR3: TGTGCCAGCTCATCGGGACAGAACACAGATACGCAGTATTTT.

The chain is built from TRBV27 and TRBJ1-1; no clear D gene. V dropped 5 bases and J dropped 1 base, with 8 bases sitting between them. The CDR3 is made up of 13 amino acids. Germline V gene sequence: CDR1 MNHEY, CDR2 SMNVEV (reference sequence). The CDR3 loop reads CASSRTRNTEAFF. CDR3 DNA sequence: TGTGCCAGCAGTCGGACTAGGAACACTGAAGCTTTCTTT.

This chain joins TRBV9 and TRBJ1-3; D gene uncertain. The CDR3 runs 16 residues. Germline V gives CDR1 SGDLS, CDR2 YYNGEE. Deletions cut 4 bases from V and 0 bases from J, with 14 bases between. The CDR3 DNA follows: TGTGCCAGCAGCACTACCGGGGATAACTCTGGAAACACCATATATTTT. This encodes CASSTTGDNSGNTIYF.

The chain carries TRBV6-4 and TRBJ1-5, with D unclear. Per the germline V gene, CDR1 is MRHNA and CDR2 is SNTAGT. Trimming shortened V by 0 bases and J by 5 bases, and 11 bases separated the two germline ends. The CDR3 consists of 15 residues. In nucleotides, the CDR3 is TGTGCCAGCAGTGACTCCCAACATCAGGATCAGCCCCAGCATTTT. Amino acid sequence: CASSDSQHQDQPQHF.

A single count supports this clone. CDR3 residues: CASSFGRLYNEQFF. In DNA form, the CDR3 reads TGCGCCAGCAGCTTCGGGAGACTTTACAATGAGCAGTTCTTC. This chain connects TRBV5-1 to TRBJ2-1; D may be TRBD2 (6 bases). Germline CDR1 and CDR2: SGHRS and YFSETQ. This CDR3 spans 14 amino acids. V lost 2 bases and J 4 bases, leaving 10 bases between the germline ends.

This clone was detected only a few times. J is TRBJ1-1 and V is TRBV3-1 (or the pseudogene TRBV3-2); TRBD1 matches 7 bases. The trim removed 3 bases at V and 9 bases at J, leaving 7 bases unmatched. The CDR3 consists of 13 residues. Germline V gene sequence: CDR1 LGHDT, CDR2 YNNKEL (reference sequence). This chain's CDR3 is CASSQGRDRQAFF. In DNA, the CDR3 is TGTGCCAGCAGCCAGGGCCGGGACAGACAAGCTTTCTTT.